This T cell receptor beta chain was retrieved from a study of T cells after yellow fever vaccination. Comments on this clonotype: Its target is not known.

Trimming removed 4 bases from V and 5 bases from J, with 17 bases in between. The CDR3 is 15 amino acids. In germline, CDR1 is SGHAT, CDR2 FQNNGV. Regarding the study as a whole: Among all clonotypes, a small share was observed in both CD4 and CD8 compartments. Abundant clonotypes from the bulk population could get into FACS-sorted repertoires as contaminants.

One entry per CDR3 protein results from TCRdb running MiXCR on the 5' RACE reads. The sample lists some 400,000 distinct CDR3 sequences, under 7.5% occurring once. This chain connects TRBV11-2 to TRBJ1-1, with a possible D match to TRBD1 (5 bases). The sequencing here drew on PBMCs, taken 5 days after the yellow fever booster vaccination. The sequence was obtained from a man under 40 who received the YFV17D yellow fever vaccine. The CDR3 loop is CASSSSVGDYTEAFF. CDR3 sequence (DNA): TGTGCCAGCAGCTCCAGCGTAGGGGATTATACTGAAGCTTTCTTT.